The 26 T cell receptor beta chains below come from one sample, sequenced in a study of T cell changes during pregnancy in multiple sclerosis (dated by TCRdb to about 2019). Library preparation was by the immunoSEQ multiplex PCR assay. Held by TCRdb, this immuneACCESS table contains in-frame sequences only and omits some clones. Under half of the omission traces to an unresolved V gene where checked; the cause of the rest is unknown. For this sample the table gives around 69,000 clones, of which roughly 90% were detected only once. The ten largest clones add up to roughly 2.2% of the sample. The specimen was peripheral blood, collected in the first trimester of pregnancy. These TCRs come from a female donor with multiple sclerosis, enrolled in a pregnancy study.

The rearrangement uses TRBV28 and TRBJ2-1, with TRBD1 identical over 7 bases. Looked up from germline, CDR1 is MDHEN and CDR2 is SYDVKM. Trimming removed 2 bases from V and 7 bases from J; junction bases left unmatched: 11. The CDR3 extends over 16 amino acids. The CDR3 here is CASSLPSYRGRNEQFF. CDR3 DNA: TGTGCCAGCAGTTTACCCTCGTACAGGGGCAGGAATGAGCAGTTCTTC.

J is TRBJ2-1 and V is TRBV5-4, with a weak D call TRBD1 (5 bases). The germline V gene encodes CDR1 SGHNT and CDR2 YYREEE (reference sequence). The CDR3 totals 15 residues. The V end lost 0 bases, the J end lost 8 bases, and 15 bases lay between the germline ends. The CDR3 DNA is TGTGCCAGCAGCTTGGCTGGCAGGGTCAGCGATGAGCAGTTCTTC. This encodes CASSLAGRVSDEQFF.

J is TRBJ2-7 and V is TRBV18, with TRBD1 matching 7 bases. This CDR3 is 15 amino acids long. V gave up 4 bases and J gave up 0 bases; unmatched junction bases: 6. Germline CDR1 reads KGHSH; CDR2 reads LQKENI. CDR3 DNA: TGTGCCAGCTCACTACGACAGGGTTCCTCCTACGAGCAGTACTTC. It is translated as CASSLRQGSSYEQYF.

The V gene is TRBV28, the J gene TRBJ1-1; the D gene is possibly TRBD1 (5 bases). V lost 6 bases and J 1 base, leaving 12 bases between the germline ends. Germline V CDR1 and CDR2: MDHEN, SYDVKM. CDR3 size: 14 residues. For the CDR3, the DNA is TGTGCCAGCAGCTCCGGACACAGGAACACTGAAGCTTTCTTT. Protein product: CASSSGHRNTEAFF.

J is TRBJ2-4 and V is TRBV9; tentatively, D is TRBD2 (6 bases). Germline V gives CDR1 SGDLS, CDR2 YYNGEE. The CDR3 is made up of 14 amino acids. The V gene lost 0 bases and the J gene lost 6 bases, with 10 bases spanning the gap. Here the CDR3 reads CASSVAGDRNIQYF. The CDR3 nucleotides read TGTGCCAGCAGCGTAGCGGGAGACAGAAACATTCAGTACTTC.

CDR3 sequence reads: CASSLGARLDEQFF. The DNA of the CDR3 is TGTGCCAGCAGCTTGGGTGCTAGACTGGATGAGCAGTTCTTC. The chain combines TRBV7-9 with TRBJ2-1; no definite D call. The length of the CDR3 is 14 residues. Trimming took 3 bases from V and 8 from J, leaving 14 bases between them. The germline V gene has CDR1 SEHNR and CDR2 FQNEAQ (reference sequence).

This chain joins TRBV29-1 and TRBJ2-5, with a tentative D call TRBD2 (6 bases). The CDR3 runs to 15 residues. The V end was cut by 4 bases, the J end by 5 bases, with 20 bases between. Germline lookup yields CDR1 SQVTM and CDR2 ANQGSEA. The CDR3 sequence is CSVGDLWRGKETQYF. CDR3 DNA sequence: TGCAGCGTTGGGGACCTATGGAGGGGCAAGGAGACCCAGTACTTC.

The genes are TRBV19 and TRBJ1-1; a weak D match, TRBD1 (5 bases). This CDR3 has 16 residues. V lost 5 bases, J lost 2 bases, and 18 bases lay in between. The germline V gene encodes CDR1 LNHDA and CDR2 SQIVND (reference sequence). The CDR3 region is CASSPPLGGHNTEAFF. CDR3 DNA: TGTGCCAGTAGTCCCCCGTTGGGGGGTCATAACACTGAAGCTTTCTTT.

The rearrangement links TRBV9 to TRBJ2-7; possible D gene TRBD2, 6 bases. V was shortened by 2 bases and J by 7 bases, with 16 bases between the two germline ends. CDR1 SGDLS and CDR2 YYNGEE come from the germline V gene. The CDR3 sequence is 14 residues long. This CDR3 reads CASSVGGSGWEQYF. The CDR3, as DNA: TGTGCCAGCAGCGTGGGGGGTAGCGGTTGGGAGCAGTACTTC.

The CDR3 region is CASSLAMGGTGAYEQYF. In DNA form, the CDR3 reads TGTGCCAGCAGCTTGGCGATGGGGGGGACAGGAGCCTACGAGCAGTACTTC. This rearrangement joins TRBV5-4 to TRBJ2-7; D perhaps matches TRBD1 (8 bases). The CDR3 totals 17 residues. Germline CDR1 is SGHNT and CDR2 is YYREEE (reference sequence). With 0 bases removed from V and 2 bases from J, the gap between germline ends came to 18 bases.

This clone has just one count. V and J are TRBV14 and TRBJ2-3; a weak D match, TRBD2 (5 bases). Germline V CDR1 and CDR2: SGHDN, FVKESK. The CDR3 contains 13 residues. V lost 4 bases and J 13 bases, leaving 18 bases between the germline ends. The CDR3 region has the DNA TGTGCCAGCAGCCCAGTAGCGAGGTCGGGGAAGTATTTT. This encodes CASSPVARSGKYF.

The chain joins TRBV27 to TRBJ2-1; 9 bases are shared with TRBD2. After removal of 2 bases from V and 5 bases from J, the junction contained 4 bases not matched to a gene. Looked up from germline, CDR1 is MNHEY and CDR2 is SMNVEV (reference sequence). This CDR3 is built from 15 residues. This CDR3 is CASSLVTSGHNEQFF. CDR3 DNA sequence: TGTGCCAGCAGTTTAGTGACTAGCGGTCACAATGAGCAGTTCTTC.

The J gene is TRBJ2-4, the V gene TRBV27; unclear D gene. CDR1 is MNHEY and CDR2 is SMNVEV in the germline V gene (reference sequence). Trimming pared 5 bases from V and 8 bases from J, leaving 31 bases between. The CDR3 is 19 residues long. DNA of the CDR3: TGTGCCAGCAGTCTCTATGAGCCTACCCTCCAAGCCCGAGAGGACATTCAGTACTTC. Its protein is CASSLYEPTLQAREDIQYF.

The chain is built from TRBV29-1 and TRBJ2-7; TRBD2 aligns across 7 bases. CDR3 size: 12 residues. V was pared by 6 bases and J by 3 bases, with 5 bases of the junction left unmatched. Germline V gene data show CDR1 as SQVTM and CDR2 as ANQGSEA. CDR3 sequence reads: CSVYKRGYEQYF. CDR3 in DNA: TGCAGCGTCTACAAGCGGGGCTACGAGCAGTACTTC.

The CDR3 DNA reads TGCGCCAGCAGCCAAGTCGCGACAGGGGTGTCTGGGGCCAACGTCCTGACTTTC. It yields the protein CASSQVATGVSGANVLTF. V usage is TRBV4-3 and J usage is TRBJ2-6; 8 nucleotides agree with TRBD1. The germline V gene encodes CDR1 LGHNA and CDR2 YSLEER. The CDR3 spans 18 residues. The V segment lost 1 base and the J segment 1 base; nucleotides outside the gene matches: 6.

The V call is TRBV5-5, the J call TRBJ1-4; 7 nucleotides agree with TRBD1. The ends lost 4 bases at V and 0 bases at J; junction bases unmatched: 6. CDR3 length equals 16 residues. Germline CDR1 and CDR2: SGHKS and YYEKEE (reference sequence). This CDR3 reads CASSRNRGSTNEKLFF. The CDR3 region has the DNA TGTGCCAGCAGCCGGAACAGGGGTTCAACTAATGAAAAACTGTTTTTT.

The V and J genes are TRBV6-1 and TRBJ2-7; 9 bases fit TRBD2. The V segment lost 5 bases and the J segment 2 bases; nucleotides outside the gene matches: 7. In germline, CDR1 is MNHNS, CDR2 SASEGT. The CDR3 runs 15 residues. As DNA, the CDR3 is TGTGCCAGCAGTAAAACTAGCGGGTCTGCCTACGAGCAGTACTTC. It codes for CASSKTSGSAYEQYF.

The chain recombines TRBV28 with TRBJ2-7; D call uncertain. This CDR3 is built from 12 residues. CDR1 is MDHEN, CDR2 SYDVKM, per germline. With 3 bases removed from V and 5 bases from J, the gap between germline ends came to 8 bases. This CDR3 reads CASSFVSNEQYF. As DNA, the CDR3 is TGTGCCAGCAGTTTTGTTTCAAACGAGCAGTACTTC.

The chain is built from TRBV7-3 and TRBJ2-6; the D gene is possibly TRBD2 (6 bases). CDR3 size: 17 residues. Germline assignment: CDR1 SGHTA and CDR2 FQGTGA. The ends were cut back, 6 bases at V and 1 base at J, with 16 bases in the middle. The DNA of the CDR3 is TGTGCCAGCAGGCAACGGGAGAGTAAGTCTGGGGCCAACGTCCTGACTTTC. Residues: CASRQRESKSGANVLTF.

The CDR3 reads CSVVGPLYNEQFF. The CDR3 region has the DNA TGCAGCGTTGTGGGCCCCCTATACAATGAGCAGTTCTTC. The rearrangement uses TRBV29-1 and TRBJ2-1; D call uncertain. Germline V gives CDR1 SQVTM, CDR2 ANQGSEA. V was clipped by 4 bases and J by 4 bases, with 11 bases between them. The CDR3 totals 13 residues.

This clone appeared a single time. This chain uses TRBV6-1 with TRBJ1-1, with D maybe TRBD1 (5 bases). The CDR3 has 14 residues. The V gene's germline CDR1 is MNHNS and CDR2 SASEGT. V was pared by 3 bases and J by 7 bases, with 15 bases between. The CDR3, as DNA: TGTGCCAGCAGTGAGTCCCGACAGCGCTTTGAAGCTTTCTTT. It encodes CASSESRQRFEAFF.

The chain is built from TRBV4-2 and TRBJ2-2, with 15 nucleotides matching TRBD2. Germline CDR1 and CDR2: LGHNA and YNFKEQ. The V gene end was trimmed by 9 bases and the J gene end by 6 bases; junction bases not matched to a gene: 2. The CDR3 loop spans 14 amino acids. The DNA for the CDR3 is TGTGCCAGTGGACTAGCGGGAGGGTCCGGGGAGCTGTTTTTT. Translation gives CASGLAGGSGELFF.

The rearrangement joins TRBV7-3 to TRBJ2-1; 8 bases align to TRBD2. V was pared by 1 base and J by 8 bases, with 7 bases of the junction left unmatched. In germline, CDR1 is SGHTA, CDR2 FQGTGA. This CDR3 contains 15 residues. The CDR3 nucleotides are TGTGCCAGCAGCTTAATGGGACTAGATCCCCATGAGCAGTTCTTC. This translates into CASSLMGLDPHEQFF.

V gene TRBV7-9 combines with J gene TRBJ2-1, with 8 bases lining up with TRBD1. Per the germline V gene, CDR1 is SEHNR and CDR2 is FQNEAQ (reference sequence). J gave up 6 bases and V 6 bases, and 4 bases lay outside the gene matches. The CDR3 loop spans 13 amino acids. The CDR3: CASRRTGSNEQFF. The CDR3 DNA follows: TGTGCCAGCAGACGGACAGGGTCCAATGAGCAGTTCTTC.

This chain joins TRBV7-9 and TRBJ2-3, with 8 bases aligning to TRBD2. With V trimmed by 4 bases and J by 6 bases, 6 bases remained unmatched. This CDR3 contains 14 residues. Germline assignment: CDR1 SEHNR and CDR2 FQNEAQ (reference sequence). The CDR3 nucleotides are TGTGCCAGCAGCTGGATAGCGGGATTGGATACGCAGTATTTT. Translated, it gives CASSWIAGLDTQYF.

The chain joins TRBV6-4 to TRBJ2-1; 8 nucleotides line up with TRBD2. V trimming: 6 bases; J trimming: 6 bases; junction bases outside the gene matches: 7. Germline lookup yields CDR1 MRHNA and CDR2 SNTAGT. This CDR3 region has 14 residues. This CDR3 reads CASSGLATSNEQFF. CDR3 bases: TGTGCCAGCAGCGGACTAGCCACTAGCAATGAGCAGTTCTTC.